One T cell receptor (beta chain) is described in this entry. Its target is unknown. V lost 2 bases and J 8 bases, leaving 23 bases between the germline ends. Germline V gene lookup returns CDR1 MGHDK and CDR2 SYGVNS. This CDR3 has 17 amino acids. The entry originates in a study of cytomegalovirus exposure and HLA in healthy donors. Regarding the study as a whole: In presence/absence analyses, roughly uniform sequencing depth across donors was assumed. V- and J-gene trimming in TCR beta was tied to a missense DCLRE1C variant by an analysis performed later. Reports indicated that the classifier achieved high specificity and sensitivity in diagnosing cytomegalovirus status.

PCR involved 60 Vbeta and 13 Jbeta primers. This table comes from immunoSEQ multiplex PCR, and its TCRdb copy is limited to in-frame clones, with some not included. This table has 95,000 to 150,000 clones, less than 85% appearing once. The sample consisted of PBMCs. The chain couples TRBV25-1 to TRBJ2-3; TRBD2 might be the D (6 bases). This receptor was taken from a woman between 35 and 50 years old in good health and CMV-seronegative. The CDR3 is CASSETRGSQARLTQYF. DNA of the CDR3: TGTGCCAGCAGTGAAACCCGGGGGAGTCAAGCCCGGCTTACGCAGTATTTT. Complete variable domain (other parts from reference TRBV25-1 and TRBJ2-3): EADIYQTPRYLVIGTGKKITLECSQTMGHDKMYWYQQDPGMELHLIHYSYGVNSTEKGDLSSESTVSRIRTEHFPLTLESARPSHTSQYLCASSETRGSQARLTQYFGPGTRLTVL.